Listed here are 20 T cell receptor beta chains from one sample, sequenced in a study of CD8+ T cells in alopecia areata. Treatment meaning: oral pan-JAK inhibitor, 5-10 mg twice daily. RNA, once extracted, was reverse transcribed into cDNA for use as the sequencing template. The data were produced by immunoSEQ multiplex PCR, yet TCRdb's version contains in-frame clones alone and is incomplete. The sample has about 190,000 clones; around 60% are singletons. Sequencing used CD8+ T cells sorted from blood, obtained at week 24, from a patient treated with tofacitinib. The receptors here all came from a human donor with alopecia areata.

This clone was counted a few times. CDR3 in DNA: TGTGCCAGCAGCGTCGGGACAGGTTCGGGCTACACCTTC. Residues: CASSVGTGSGYTF. V usage is TRBV9 and J usage is TRBJ1-2; 8 bases map to TRBD1. Germline V CDR1 and CDR2: SGDLS, YYNGEE. The trim removed 2 bases at V and 8 bases at J, leaving 5 bases unmatched. There are 13 residues in the CDR3.

V gene TRBV29-1 combines with J gene TRBJ2-7, with TRBD1 matching 9 bases. The germline V gene has CDR1 SQVTM and CDR2 ANQGSEA. V lost 1 base, J lost 0 bases, and 13 bases stayed unmatched. This CDR3 has 18 amino acids. CDR3: CSVEGLGQGKGNSYEQYF. The CDR3 coding sequence is TGCAGCGTTGAAGGGCTGGGACAGGGTAAAGGGAACTCCTACGAGCAGTACTTC.

J is TRBJ1-2 and V is TRBV29-1, with 9 bases identical to TRBD1. The CDR3 extends over 12 amino acids. The J segment lost 7 bases and the V segment lost 5 bases, leaving 5 bases of the junction unmatched. In germline, CDR1 is SQVTM, CDR2 ANQGSEA. The CDR3 DNA is TGCAGCGTTAAGGGACAGGGTGGTGGCTACACCTTC. As protein: CSVKGQGGGYTF.

The genes are TRBV4-1 and TRBJ2-1; D remains ambiguous. V shed 0 bases and J shed 8 bases, with 5 bases lying between them. Germline V CDR1 and CDR2: MGHRA, YSYEKL. The CDR3 covers 12 residues. This chain's CDR3 is CASSQDLDEQFF. The CDR3 DNA sequence: TGCGCCAGCAGCCAAGATTTGGATGAGCAGTTCTTC.

The chain couples TRBV5-1 to TRBJ1-2; D may be TRBD1 (6 bases). The CDR3 is 15 residues long. V was pared by 2 bases and J by 4 bases, with 15 bases between. From germline, CDR1 is SGHRS and CDR2 YFSETQ. The CDR3 loop reads CASSFSRQVRYGYTF. DNA for the CDR3: TGCGCCAGCAGCTTCTCGAGACAGGTCCGCTATGGCTACACCTTC. Together with reference TRBV5-1 and TRBJ1-2, the CDR3 gives the full variable domain: KAGVTQTPRYLIKTRGQQVTLSCSPISGHRSVSWYQQTPGQGLQFLFEYFSETQRNKGNFPGRFSGRQFSNSRSEMNVSTLELGDSALYLCASSFSRQVRYGYTFGSGTRLTVV.

This clone was seen a handful of times. V and J are TRBV5-6 and TRBJ1-2; the D is unclear. The germline V gene has CDR1 SGHDT and CDR2 YYEEEE. Deletions cut 4 bases from V and 6 bases from J, with 19 bases between. This CDR3 has 15 amino acids. The CDR3 DNA reads as TGTGCCAGCAGCCTGCACCTGGCCGGAGCCGATGGCTACACCTTC. It translates to CASSLHLAGADGYTF.

The chain recombines TRBV4-1 with TRBJ2-7; the D is unclear. V was pared by 5 bases and J by 6 bases, with 14 bases between. Germline V gives CDR1 MGHRA, CDR2 YSYEKL. CDR3 length: 13 residues. The CDR3, as DNA: TGCGCCAGCAGCACCTATATCGAACGCGAGCAGTACTTC. It encodes CASSTYIEREQYF.

V gene TRBV5-1 combines with J gene TRBJ2-1; no clear D. The V and J ends lost 1 base and 8 bases respectively, with 13 bases between them. The CDR3 is made up of 14 amino acids. Looked up from germline, CDR1 is SGHRS and CDR2 is YFSETQ. Here the CDR3 DNA reads TGCGCCAGCAGCTTGAGCCCTCCTGGGGATGAGCAGTTCTTC. It yields the protein CASSLSPPGDEQFF.

V is TRBV7-7 and J is TRBJ2-5, with 12 positions matching TRBD1. From germline, CDR1 is SSHAT and CDR2 FNYEAQ (reference sequence). V trimming: 3 bases; J trimming: 7 bases; junction bases outside the gene matches: 6. The CDR3 totals 15 residues. The CDR3 spells CASSFRDRGRGTQYF. Here the CDR3 DNA reads TGTGCCAGCAGCTTCCGGGACAGGGGGCGAGGGACCCAGTACTTC.

CDR3 residues: CASSFLYKTQTIIYEQYF. The CDR3 DNA is TGCGCCAGCAGCTTTCTTTACAAGACCCAAACAATAATCTACGAGCAGTACTTC. This chain uses TRBV5-1 with TRBJ2-7; D is unclear. V was shortened by 2 bases and J by 3 bases, with 24 bases between the two germline ends. This CDR3 contains 18 residues. Germline lookup yields CDR1 SGHRS and CDR2 YFSETQ.

This CDR3 is CASSPTLKDQYF. The CDR3 DNA is TGTGCCAGCAGCCCGACCCTCAAGGACCAGTACTTC. This chain joins TRBV7-9 and TRBJ2-5; unclear D gene. CDR1 and CDR2 (germline): SEHNR, FQNEAQ (reference sequence). V was pared by 5 bases and J by 10 bases, with 14 bases between. The CDR3 spans 12 residues.

The V and J genes are TRBV6-1 and TRBJ2-2; no firm D call. Germline V gene sequence: CDR1 MNHNS, CDR2 SASEGT. Trimming took off 6 bases at V and 7 bases at J, with 15 bases between the two ends. The CDR3 covers 14 residues. The CDR3: CASSLGRSSGELFF. The CDR3 DNA sequence: TGTGCCAGCAGCCTGGGTAGGAGTAGCGGGGAGCTGTTTTTT.

The chain carries TRBV18 and TRBJ1-1; the D gene is possibly TRBD1 (5 bases). The CDR3 sequence is 14 residues long. Between the trimmed V and J ends, which lost 4 bases and 8 bases, there was a span of 17 bases. CDR1 and CDR2 (germline): KGHSH, LQKENI. The CDR3 spells CASSLRVLANEAFF. In nucleotides, the CDR3 is TGTGCCAGCTCACTCAGGGTTTTGGCGAACGAAGCTTTCTTT.

This clone came up a few times. The chain carries TRBV6-5 and TRBJ2-2; D perhaps matches TRBD2 (5 bases). Deletions cut 7 bases from V and 4 bases from J, with 13 bases between. Germline V lookup: CDR1 MNHEY, CDR2 SVGAGI. This CDR3 is 14 amino acids long. CDR3 DNA: TGTGCCAGCACCAACTCCCGGGGCACCGGGGAGCTGTTTTTT. Residues: CASTNSRGTGELFF.

The rearrangement uses TRBV6-1 and TRBJ1-5, with 8 bases aligning to TRBD1. The length of the CDR3 is 13 residues. Trimming removed 11 bases from V and 6 bases from J; junction bases left unmatched: 9. Per germline, CDR1 MNHNS and CDR2 SASEGT. The CDR3 protein is CAGTTGVSQPQHF. CDR3 sequence (DNA): TGTGCCGGTACGACAGGGGTTTCTCAGCCCCAGCATTTT.

V is TRBV7-9 and J is TRBJ2-2; either TRBD1 or TRBD2 may fit D (5 bases each). V dropped 3 bases and J dropped 6 bases, with 14 bases sitting between them. CDR3 length equals 15 residues. Per germline, CDR1 SEHNR and CDR2 FQNEAQ (reference sequence). CDR3 sequence reads: CASSFPGRDPGELFF. CDR3 DNA sequence: TGTGCCAGCAGCTTCCCTGGCAGGGACCCCGGGGAGCTGTTTTTT.

This clone was observed a few times. For the CDR3, the DNA is TGTGCCAGTATTCGAGACTCCTACGAGCAGTACTTC. Amino acid sequence: CASIRDSYEQYF. The rearrangement uses TRBV19 and TRBJ2-7, with D uncertain. Between the trimmed V and J ends, which lost 7 bases and 0 bases, there was a span of 7 bases. This CDR3 has 12 amino acids. Germline values: CDR1 LNHDA, CDR2 SQIVND (reference sequence).

A note on this clone: It may be a read error: a sequence one base away is much more abundant. The chain recombines TRBV11-2 with TRBJ2-2; D is unclear. The V end was cut by 3 bases, the J end by 2 bases, with 1 base between. Looked up from germline, CDR1 is SGHAT and CDR2 is FQNNGV. The CDR3 extends over 12 amino acids. In nucleotides, the CDR3 is TGTGCCAGCAGCTTCAACACCGGGGAGCTGTTTTTT. This translates into CASSFNTGELFF. Together with reference TRBV11-2 and TRBJ2-2, the CDR3 gives the full variable domain: EAGVAQSPRYKIIEKRQSVAFWCNPISGHATLYWYQQILGQGPKLLIQFQNNGVVDDSQLPKDRFSAERLKGVDSTLKIQPAKLEDSAVYLCASSFNTGELFFGEGSRLTVL.

V is TRBV4-1 and J is TRBJ1-2; TRBD1 is a possible D gene (5 bases). V lost 0 bases to trimming and J lost 2 bases, with 10 bases between them. The CDR3 covers 15 residues. Per germline, CDR1 MGHRA and CDR2 YSYEKL. The CDR3 coding sequence is TGCGCCAGCAGCCAAGATCCCAGGGTGAACTATGGCTACACCTTC. Its translation is CASSQDPRVNYGYTF.

V usage is TRBV2 and J usage is TRBJ1-2; no definite D call. The V gene's germline CDR1 is SNHLY and CDR2 FYNNEI. This CDR3 is built from 11 residues. The V gene lost 1 base and the J gene lost 8 bases, with 5 bases spanning the gap. The CDR3 DNA follows: TGTGCCAGCAGTGAAGTGCGGGGCTACACCTTC. Protein: CASSEVRGYTF.